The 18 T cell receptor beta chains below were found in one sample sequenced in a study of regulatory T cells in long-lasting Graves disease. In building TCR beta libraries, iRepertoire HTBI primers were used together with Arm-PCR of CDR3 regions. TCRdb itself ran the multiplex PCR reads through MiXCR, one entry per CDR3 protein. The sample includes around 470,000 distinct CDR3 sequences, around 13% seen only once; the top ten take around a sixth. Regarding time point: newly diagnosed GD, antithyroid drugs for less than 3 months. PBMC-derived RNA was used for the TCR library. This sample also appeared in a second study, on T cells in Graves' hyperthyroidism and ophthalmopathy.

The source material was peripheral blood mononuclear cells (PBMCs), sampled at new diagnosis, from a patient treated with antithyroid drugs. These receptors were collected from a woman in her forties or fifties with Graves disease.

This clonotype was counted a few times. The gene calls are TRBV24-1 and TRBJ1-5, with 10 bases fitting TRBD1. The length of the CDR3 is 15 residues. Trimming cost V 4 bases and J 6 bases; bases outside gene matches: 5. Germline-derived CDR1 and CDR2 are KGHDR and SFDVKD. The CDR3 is CATSDRQGAGQPQHF. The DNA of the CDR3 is TGTGCCACCAGTGACCGACAGGGGGCGGGTCAGCCCCAGCATTTT.

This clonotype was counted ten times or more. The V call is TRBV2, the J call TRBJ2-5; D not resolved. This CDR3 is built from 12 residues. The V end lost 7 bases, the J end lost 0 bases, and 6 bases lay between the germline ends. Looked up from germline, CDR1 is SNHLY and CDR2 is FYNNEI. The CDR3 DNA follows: TGTGCCAGCAAGGGAAACCAAGAGACCCAGTACTTC. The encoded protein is CASKGNQETQYF.

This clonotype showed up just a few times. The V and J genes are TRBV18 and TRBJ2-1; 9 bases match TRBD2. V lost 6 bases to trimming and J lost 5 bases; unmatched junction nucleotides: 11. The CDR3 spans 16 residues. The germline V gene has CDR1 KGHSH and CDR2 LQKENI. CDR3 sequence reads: CASSPIRAGGDNEQFF. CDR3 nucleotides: TGTGCCAGCTCGCCCATCCGGGCGGGGGGGGACAATGAGCAGTTCTTC.

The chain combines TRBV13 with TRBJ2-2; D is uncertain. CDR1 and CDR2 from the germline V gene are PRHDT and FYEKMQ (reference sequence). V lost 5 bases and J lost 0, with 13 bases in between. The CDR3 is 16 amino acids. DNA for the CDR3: TGTGCCAGCAGCCGACGTTCTCATGCGAACACCGGGGAGCTGTTTTTT. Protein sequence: CASSRRSHANTGELFF. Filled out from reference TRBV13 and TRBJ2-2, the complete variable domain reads AAGVIQSPRHLIKEKRETATLKCYPIPRHDTVYWYQQGPGQDPQFLISFYEKMQSDKGSIPDRFSAQQFSDYHSELNMSSLELGDSALYFCASSRRSHANTGELFFGEGSRLTVL.

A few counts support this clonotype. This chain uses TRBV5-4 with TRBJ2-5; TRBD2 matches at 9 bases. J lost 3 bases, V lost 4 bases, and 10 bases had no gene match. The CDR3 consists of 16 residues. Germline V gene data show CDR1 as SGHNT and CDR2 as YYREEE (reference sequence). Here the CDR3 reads CASSRDSGSREETQYF. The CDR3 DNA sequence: TGTGCCAGCAGCAGAGATAGCGGGAGTAGAGAAGAGACCCAGTACTTC.

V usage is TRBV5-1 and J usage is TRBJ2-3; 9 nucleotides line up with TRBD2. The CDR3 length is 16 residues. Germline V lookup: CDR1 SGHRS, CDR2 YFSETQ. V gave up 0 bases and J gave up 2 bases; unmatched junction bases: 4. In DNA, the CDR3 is TGCGCCAGCAGCTTGGGCGGGACTAGCATCACAGATACGCAGTATTTT. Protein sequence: CASSLGGTSITDTQYF.

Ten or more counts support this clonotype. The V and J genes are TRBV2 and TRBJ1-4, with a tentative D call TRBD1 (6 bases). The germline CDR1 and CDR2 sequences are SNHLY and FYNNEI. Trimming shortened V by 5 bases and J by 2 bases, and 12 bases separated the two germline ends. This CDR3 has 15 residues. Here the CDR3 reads CASSTGMKTNEKLFF. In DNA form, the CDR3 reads TGTGCCAGCAGTACAGGGATGAAGACTAATGAAAAACTGTTTTTT. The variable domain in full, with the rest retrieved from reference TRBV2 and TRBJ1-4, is EPEVTQTPSHQVTQMGQEVILRCVPISNHLYFYWYRQILGQKVEFLVSFYNNEISEKSEIFDDQFSVERPDGSNFTLKIRSTKLEDSAMYFCASSTGMKTNEKLFFGSGTQLSVL.

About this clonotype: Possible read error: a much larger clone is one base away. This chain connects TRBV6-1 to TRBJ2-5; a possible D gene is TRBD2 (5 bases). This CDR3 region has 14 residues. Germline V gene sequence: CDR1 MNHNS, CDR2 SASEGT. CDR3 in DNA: TGTGTCAGCAGTGAAGACCCTAGCTCTAAGACCCAGTACTTC. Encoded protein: CVSSEDPSSKTQYF.

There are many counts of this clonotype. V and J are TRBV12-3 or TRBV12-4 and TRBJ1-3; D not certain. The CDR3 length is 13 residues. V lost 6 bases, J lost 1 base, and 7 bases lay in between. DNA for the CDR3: TGTGCCAGCAGCCCATCTTCTGGAAACACCATATATTTT. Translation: CASSPSSGNTIYF.

The CDR3 DNA reads as TGTGCCAGTAGTACACCCGGGACAGAGTATCAGCCCCAGCATTTT. Encoded protein: CASSTPGTEYQPQHF. This rearrangement joins TRBV19 to TRBJ1-5; TRBD1 aligns across 7 bases. The CDR3 has 15 amino acids. The ends lost 4 bases at V and 5 bases at J; junction bases unmatched: 8. Germline CDR1 LNHDA, CDR2 SQIVND (reference sequence).

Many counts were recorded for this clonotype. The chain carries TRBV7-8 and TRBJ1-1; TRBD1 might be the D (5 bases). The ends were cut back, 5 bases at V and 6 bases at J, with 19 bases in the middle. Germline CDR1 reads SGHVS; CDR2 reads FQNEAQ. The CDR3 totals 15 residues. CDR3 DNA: TGTGCCAGCAGCCCCAGAGGGGTCCCCGGGGCTGAAGCTTTCTTT. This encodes CASSPRGVPGAEAFF.

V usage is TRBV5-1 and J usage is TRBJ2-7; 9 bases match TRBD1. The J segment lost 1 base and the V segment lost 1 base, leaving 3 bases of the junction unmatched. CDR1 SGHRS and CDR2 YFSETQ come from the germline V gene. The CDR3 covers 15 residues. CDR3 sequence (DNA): TGCGCCAGCAGCTTGAGGGACAGGGTATCCTACGAGCAGTACTTC. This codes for CASSLRDRVSYEQYF. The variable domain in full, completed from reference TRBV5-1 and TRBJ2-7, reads KAGVTQTPRYLIKTRGQQVTLSCSPISGHRSVSWYQQTPGQGLQFLFEYFSETQRNKGNFPGRFSGRQFSNSRSEMNVSTLELGDSALYLCASSLRDRVSYEQYFGPGTRLTVT.

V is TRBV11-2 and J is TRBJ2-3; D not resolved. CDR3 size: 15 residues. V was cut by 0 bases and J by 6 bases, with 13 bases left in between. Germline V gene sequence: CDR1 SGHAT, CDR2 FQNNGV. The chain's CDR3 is CASSLDLGPRDTQYF. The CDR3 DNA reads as TGTGCCAGCAGCTTAGATCTCGGGCCTCGGGATACGCAGTATTTT.

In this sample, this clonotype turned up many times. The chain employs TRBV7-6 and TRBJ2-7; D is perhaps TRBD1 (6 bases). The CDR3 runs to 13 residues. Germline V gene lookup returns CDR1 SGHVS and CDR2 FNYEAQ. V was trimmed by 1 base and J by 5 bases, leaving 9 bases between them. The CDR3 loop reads CASSLEQGNEQYF. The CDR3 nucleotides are TGTGCCAGCAGCTTAGAACAGGGCAACGAGCAGTACTTC.

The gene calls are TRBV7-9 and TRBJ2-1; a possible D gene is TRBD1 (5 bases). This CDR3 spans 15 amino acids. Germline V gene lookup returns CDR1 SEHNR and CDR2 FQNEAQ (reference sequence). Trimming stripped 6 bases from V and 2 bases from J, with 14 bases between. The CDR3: CASRDSNLPYNEQFF. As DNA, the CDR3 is TGTGCCAGCAGAGACAGCAACTTACCCTACAATGAGCAGTTCTTC.

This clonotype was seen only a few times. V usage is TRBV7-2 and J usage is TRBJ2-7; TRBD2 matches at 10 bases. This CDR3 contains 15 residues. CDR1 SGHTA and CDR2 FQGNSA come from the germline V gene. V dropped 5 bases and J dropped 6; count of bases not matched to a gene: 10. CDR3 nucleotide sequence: TGTGCCAGCAGCGTATATCTAGCGGGAGCGGGCGAGCAGTACTTC. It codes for CASSVYLAGAGEQYF.

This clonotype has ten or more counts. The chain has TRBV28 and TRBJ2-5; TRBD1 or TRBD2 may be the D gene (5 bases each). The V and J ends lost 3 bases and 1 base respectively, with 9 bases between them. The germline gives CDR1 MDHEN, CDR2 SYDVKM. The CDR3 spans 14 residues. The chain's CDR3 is CASSLGPTQETQYF. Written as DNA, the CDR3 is TGTGCCAGCAGTTTGGGACCGACCCAAGAGACCCAGTACTTC.

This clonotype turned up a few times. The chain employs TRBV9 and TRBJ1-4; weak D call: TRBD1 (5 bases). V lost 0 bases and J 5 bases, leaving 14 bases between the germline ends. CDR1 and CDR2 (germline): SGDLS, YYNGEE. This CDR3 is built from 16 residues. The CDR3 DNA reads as TGTGCCAGCAGCGTAGGTAGTGGGGGACGCAATGAAAAACTGTTTTTT. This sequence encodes CASSVGSGGRNEKLFF.